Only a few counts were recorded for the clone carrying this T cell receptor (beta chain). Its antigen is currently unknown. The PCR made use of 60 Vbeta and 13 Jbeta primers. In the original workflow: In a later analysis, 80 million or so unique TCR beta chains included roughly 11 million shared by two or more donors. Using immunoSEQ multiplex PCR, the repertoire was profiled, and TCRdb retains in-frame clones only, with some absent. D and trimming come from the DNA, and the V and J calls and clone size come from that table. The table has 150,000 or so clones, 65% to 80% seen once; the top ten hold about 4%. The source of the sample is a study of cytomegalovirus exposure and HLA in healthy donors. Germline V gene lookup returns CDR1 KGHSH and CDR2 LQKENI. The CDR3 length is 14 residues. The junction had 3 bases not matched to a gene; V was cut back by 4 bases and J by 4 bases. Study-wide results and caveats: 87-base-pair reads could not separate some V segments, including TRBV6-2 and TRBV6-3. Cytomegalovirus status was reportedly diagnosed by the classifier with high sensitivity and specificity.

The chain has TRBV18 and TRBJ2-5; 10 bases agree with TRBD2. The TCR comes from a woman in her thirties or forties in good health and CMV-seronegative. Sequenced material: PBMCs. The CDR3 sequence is CASSRTSGTETQYF. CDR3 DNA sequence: TGTGCCAGCTCACGGACTAGCGGAACAGAGACCCAGTACTTC.